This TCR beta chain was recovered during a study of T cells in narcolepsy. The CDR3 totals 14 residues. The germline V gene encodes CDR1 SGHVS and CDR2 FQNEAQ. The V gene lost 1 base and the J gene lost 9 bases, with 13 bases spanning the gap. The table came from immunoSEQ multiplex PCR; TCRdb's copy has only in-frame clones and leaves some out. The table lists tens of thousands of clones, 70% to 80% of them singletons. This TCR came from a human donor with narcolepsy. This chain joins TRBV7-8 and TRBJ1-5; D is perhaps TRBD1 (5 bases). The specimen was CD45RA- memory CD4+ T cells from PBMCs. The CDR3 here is CASSLGRVDRPQHF. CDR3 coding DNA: TGTGCCAGCAGCTTAGGCAGGGTTGATCGGCCCCAGCATTTT. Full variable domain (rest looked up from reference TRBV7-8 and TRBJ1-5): GAGVSQSPRYKVAKRGQDVALRCDPISGHVSLFWYQQALGQGPEFLTYFQNEAQLDKSGLPSDRFFAERPEGSVSTLKIQRTQQEDSAVYLCASSLGRVDRPQHFGDGTRLSIL.